This TCR beta chain was captured in a study of shared clonotypes between healthy human individuals. Regarding the study as a whole: Shared clonotypes across all four donors exceeded non-shared ones in generation probability.

CDR1 is MDHEN, CDR2 SYDVKM, per germline. This CDR3 contains 13 residues. Trimming took off 2 bases at V and 4 bases at J, with 6 bases between the two ends. Nashville, Tennessee was home to all donors, each a Caucasian adult. Worth noting for this clone: Its matching antigen is unknown.

Measured with immunoSEQ multiplex PCR; TCRdb has only the in-frame clones, and not every one. The top ten hold around 1.4% of the sample, which has 950,000 to 1,300,000 clones, roughly 75% seen once. This sequence was found in a man between 18 and 29 years old in good health. The rearrangement links TRBV28 to TRBJ1-3; D uncertain. The sample taken for sequencing was memory CD4+ T cells sorted from blood. As for subset: CD45RA-negative fraction. Here the CDR3 reads CASSLGRGNTIYF. The CDR3 DNA reads TGTGCCAGCAGTTTAGGCAGGGGAAACACCATATATTTT.